The 11 T cell receptor beta chains below all came from one sample that was sequenced in a study of cytomegalovirus exposure and HLA in healthy donors. The study ran its PCR with 60 Vbeta and 13 Jbeta primers. Sequencing was performed with immunoSEQ multiplex PCR; in TCRdb, only in-frame clones are kept and a portion is missing. The sample holds about 130,000 clones, around three quarters seen once. Sequenced material: PBMCs. Receptors originate from a male donor in good health and CMV-seropositive.

V gene TRBV5-1 combines with J gene TRBJ2-2; TRBD2 might be the D (7 bases). Germline loops: CDR1 SGHRS, CDR2 YFSETQ. Trimming removed 4 bases from V and 4 bases from J, with 17 bases in between. CDR3 length equals 16 residues. This chain's CDR3 is CASSPGGGAITGELFF. For the CDR3, the DNA is TGCGCCAGCAGCCCCGGTGGGGGGGCTATCACCGGGGAGCTGTTTTTT.

The chain couples TRBV14 to TRBJ2-2; TRBD2 is a possible D gene (6 bases). From germline, CDR1 is SGHDN and CDR2 FVKESK. Trimming removed 2 bases from V and 4 bases from J, with 8 bases in between. The CDR3 spans 14 residues. The CDR3 loop is CASSQWEATGELFF. In DNA form, the CDR3 reads TGTGCCAGCAGCCAATGGGAGGCCACCGGGGAGCTGTTTTTT.

The CDR3 DNA reads as TGTGCCGCAACGGGGGGTCACGAGCAGTACTTC. This encodes CAATGGHEQYF. V and J are TRBV6-5 and TRBJ2-7; 7 positions match TRBD2. The CDR3 loop spans 11 amino acids. Per the germline V gene, CDR1 is MNHEY and CDR2 is SVGAGI. J lost 5 bases, V lost 11 bases, and 6 bases had no gene match.

The chain links TRBV5-6 to TRBJ2-1; 10 bases line up with TRBD2. The germline CDR1 and CDR2 sequences are SGHDT and YYEEEE. V dropped 4 bases and J dropped 7; count of bases not matched to a gene: 17. The CDR3 is 18 amino acids. The CDR3 protein is CASSGLAGVFLKANEQFF. CDR3 bases: TGTGCCAGCAGCGGCCTAGCGGGAGTATTTCTCAAGGCGAATGAGCAGTTCTTC.

V usage is TRBV2 and J usage is TRBJ1-1; D may be TRBD1 (6 bases). Per germline, CDR1 SNHLY and CDR2 FYNNEI. With 6 bases removed from V and 1 base from J, the gap between germline ends came to 9 bases. The CDR3 extends over 13 amino acids. DNA for the CDR3: TGTGCCAGCAGCGGGGACACGAACACTGAAGCTTTCTTT. This encodes CASSGDTNTEAFF.

The chain combines TRBV30 with TRBJ2-5, with D tentatively TRBD1 (6 bases). The germline V gene has CDR1 GTSNPN and CDR2 SVGIG (reference sequence). The V gene lost 4 bases and the J gene lost 4 bases, with 16 bases spanning the gap. This CDR3 is 14 amino acids long. The CDR3 loop reads CAWKKAGVGETQYF. The CDR3 DNA reads as TGTGCCTGGAAAAAAGCAGGGGTGGGAGAGACCCAGTACTTC.

The rearrangement uses TRBV18 and TRBJ1-1; D is ambiguous. CDR3 size: 15 residues. Trimming removed 1 base from V and 6 bases from J, with 15 bases in between. CDR1 and CDR2 (germline): KGHSH, LQKENI. The chain's CDR3 is CASSPLRGIIAEAFF. In nucleotides, the CDR3 is TGTGCCAGCTCACCACTTCGGGGAATTATCGCTGAAGCTTTCTTT.

The chain is built from TRBV18 and TRBJ2-7; 7 bases align to TRBD1. V was pared by 3 bases and J by 2 bases, with 7 bases of the junction left unmatched. The CDR3 has 15 amino acids. The germline V gene has CDR1 KGHSH and CDR2 LQKENI. The CDR3 is CASSPTGLATYEQYF. DNA of the CDR3: TGTGCCAGCTCACCGACAGGGTTGGCTACCTACGAGCAGTACTTC.

This chain links TRBV29-1 with TRBJ2-2, with 7 bases that match TRBD1. CDR1 is SQVTM and CDR2 is ANQGSEA in the germline V gene. The CDR3 totals 13 residues. Germline trimming cut 4 bases from V and 4 bases from J; bases unmatched to any gene: 3. The CDR3 bases are TGCAGCGTTGGGGACAGACCCACCGGGGAGCTGTTTTTT. Translated, it gives CSVGDRPTGELFF.

The chain combines TRBV28 with TRBJ2-3, with D unclear. Germline lookup yields CDR1 MDHEN and CDR2 SYDVKM. V was trimmed by 5 bases and J by 2 bases, leaving 5 bases between them. The length of the CDR3 is 12 residues. CDR3 sequence (DNA): TGTGCCAGCAGTGCCTACACAGATACGCAGTATTTT. This encodes CASSAYTDTQYF.

This rearrangement joins TRBV10-3 to TRBJ1-1; D is undetermined. Looked up from germline, CDR1 is ENHRY and CDR2 is SYGVKD. This CDR3 region has 17 residues. Trimming stripped 1 base from V and 5 bases from J, with 20 bases between. The CDR3 sequence: CAISEYREPHKGTEAFF. For the CDR3, the DNA is TGTGCCATCAGTGAGTACCGGGAGCCTCACAAAGGGACTGAAGCTTTCTTT.